Presented here are 2 T cell receptor beta chains from one specimen sequenced in a study of cytomegalovirus exposure and HLA in healthy donors. Produced via immunoSEQ multiplex PCR; TCRdb's table is partial and in-frame only. Among roughly 63,000 clones listed, 80% to 90% were seen once. Sequenced material: PBMCs. The receptors originated from a woman under 30 in good health and CMV-seronegative.

This clone appeared a single time. The chain links TRBV11-2 to TRBJ2-3; TRBD2 might be the D (6 bases). In germline, CDR1 is SGHAT, CDR2 FQNNGV. V was clipped by 5 bases and J by 2 bases, with 8 bases between them. There are 13 residues in the CDR3. DNA of the CDR3: TGTGCCAGCAGCAGGGACTTCACAGATACGCAGTATTTT. Translating it yields CASSRDFTDTQYF.

The chain recombines TRBV2 with TRBJ1-2; 12 nucleotides line up with TRBD1. Germline V CDR1 and CDR2: SNHLY, FYNNEI. J gave up 11 bases and V 9 bases, and 7 bases lay outside the gene matches. The CDR3 has 12 residues. CDR3 loop: CARMGTGGAYTF. The CDR3 coding sequence is TGTGCCAGGATGGGGACAGGGGGCGCGTACACCTTC.